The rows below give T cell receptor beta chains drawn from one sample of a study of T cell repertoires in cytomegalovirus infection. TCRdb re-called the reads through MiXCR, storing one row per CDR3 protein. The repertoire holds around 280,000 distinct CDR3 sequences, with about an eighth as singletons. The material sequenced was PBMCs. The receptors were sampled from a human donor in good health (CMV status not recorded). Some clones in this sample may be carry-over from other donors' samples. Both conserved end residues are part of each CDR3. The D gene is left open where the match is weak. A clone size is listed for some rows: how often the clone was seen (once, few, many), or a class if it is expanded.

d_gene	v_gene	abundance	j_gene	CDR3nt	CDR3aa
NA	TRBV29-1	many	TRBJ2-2	TGCAGCGTTGGTCCGTTAGCGACGGGGGTGGGCACCGGGGAGCTGTTTTTT	CSVGPLATGVGTGELFF
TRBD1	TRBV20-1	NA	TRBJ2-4	TGCAGTGCTAGAGATATGGCAGGGGGAAACATTCAGTACTTC	CSARDMAGGNIQYF
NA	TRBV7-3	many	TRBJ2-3	TGTGCCAGCAGCTCCTCCACAGATACGCAGTATTTT	CASSSSTDTQYF
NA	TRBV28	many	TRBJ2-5	TGTGCCAGCAGTTTGGGGGAAGCGACCCAGTACTTC	CASSLGEATQYF
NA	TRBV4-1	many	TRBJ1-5	TGCGCCAGCAGCCACCTGGGGCTGGATCGGCCCCAGCATTTT	CASSHLGLDRPQHF
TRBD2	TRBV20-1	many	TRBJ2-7	TGCAGTGCTAGAACTGGGGACAGACCGGGACTAGCGGTCTACGAGCAGTACTTC	CSARTGDRPGLAVYEQYF
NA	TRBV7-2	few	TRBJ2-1	TGTGCCAGCAGCCGCACTAGGAGTGGTCACAATGAGCAGTTCTTC	CASSRTRSGHNEQFF
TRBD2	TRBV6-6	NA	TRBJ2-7	TGTGCCAGCAGTTACTCAGCGGGAACAATCTACGAGCAGTACTTC	CASSYSAGTIYEQYF
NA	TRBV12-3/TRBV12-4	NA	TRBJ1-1	TGTGCCAGCAACCAAGGTGAGGACGACACTGAAGCTTTCTTT	CASNQGEDDTEAFF
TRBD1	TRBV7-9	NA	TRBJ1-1	TGTGCCAGCAGCTTGAACAGGGGGGACGCTTTCTTT	CASSLNRGDAFF
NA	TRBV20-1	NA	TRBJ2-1	TGCAGTGTTCGGCCCCCCTCAGGTTACAATGAGCAGTTCTTC	CSVRPPSGYNEQFF
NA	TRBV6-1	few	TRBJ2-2	TGTGCCAGCTTTCTAGGCGGAGGAAACACCGGGGAGCTGTTTTTT	CASFLGGGNTGELFF
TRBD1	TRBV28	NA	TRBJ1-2	TGTGCCAGCAGTCCATACGGGACAGGGGTTGGTGGCTACACCTTC	CASSPYGTGVGGYTF
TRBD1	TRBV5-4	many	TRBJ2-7	TGTGCCAGCAGGGACAGGGATCGCTTCTTAGACGAGCAGTACTTC	CASRDRDRFLDEQYF
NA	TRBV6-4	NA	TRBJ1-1	TGTGCCTCAAGGGACACCAGCCGAGGCACTGAAGCTTTCTTT	CASRDTSRGTEAFF
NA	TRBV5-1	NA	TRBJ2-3	TGCGCCAGCAGCTTGGCCAAGGCAGATACGCAGTATTTT	CASSLAKADTQYF
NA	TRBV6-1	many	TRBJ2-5	TGTGCCAGCAGTACCGATCCATCAGGGGAAGAGACCCAGTACTTC	CASSTDPSGEETQYF
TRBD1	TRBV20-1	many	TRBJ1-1	TGCAGTGCAAGGGACAGGAAGAACACTGAAGCTTTCTTT	CSARDRKNTEAFF
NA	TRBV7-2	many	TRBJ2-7	TGTGCCAGCAGCTTATTACCGGGGAGCTCCTACGAGCAGTACTTC	CASSLLPGSSYEQYF
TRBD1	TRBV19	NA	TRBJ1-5	TGTGCCAGTACCGGGACAGGAGATCAGCCCCAGCATTTT	CASTGTGDQPQHF
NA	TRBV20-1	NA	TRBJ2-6	TGCAGTGCTAGAGTGGACAGCTCTGGGGCCAACGTCCTGACTTTC	CSARVDSSGANVLTF
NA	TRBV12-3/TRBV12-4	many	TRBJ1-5	TGTGCCAGCAGTTTGATCAGGGATAGCAATCAGCCCCAGCATTTT	CASSLIRDSNQPQHF
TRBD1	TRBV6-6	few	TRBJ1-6	TGTGCCGGGGGGGACAGCTTGTATTCACCCCTCCACTTT	CAGGDSLYSPLHF
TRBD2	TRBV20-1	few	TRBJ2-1	TGCAGTGCTGAACGTCTAGCGGGCCCCTACAATGAGCAGTTCTTC	CSAERLAGPYNEQFF
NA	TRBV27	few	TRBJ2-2	TGTGCCAGCAGTTTTCAGGGCACCGGGGAGCTGTTTTTT	CASSFQGTGELFF
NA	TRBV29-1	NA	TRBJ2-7	TGCAGCGTCGCGGGTGGCCGGGAGCAGTACTTC	CSVAGGREQYF
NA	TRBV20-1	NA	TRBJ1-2	TGCAGTGCTAGAGACGGGGGACTCCAGGGCTACACCTTC	CSARDGGLQGYTF
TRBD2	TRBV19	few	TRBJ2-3	TGTGCCAGTAGTATACCAAAACTAGCGGATACGCAGTATTTT	CASSIPKLADTQYF
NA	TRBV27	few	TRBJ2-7	TGTGCCAGCAGTACCGGGATCGCCTACGAGCAGTACTTC	CASSTGIAYEQYF
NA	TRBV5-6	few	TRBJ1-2	TGTGCCAGCAGCCCATATAATGGAGAATTGTATGGCTACACCTTC	CASSPYNGELYGYTF
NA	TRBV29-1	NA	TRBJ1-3	TGCAGCGTTGAATTTAGCTCTGGAAACACCATATATTTT	CSVEFSSGNTIYF
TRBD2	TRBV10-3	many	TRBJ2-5	TGTGCCATCGCGGGGGGGGACCAAGAGACCCAGTACTTC	CAIAGGDQETQYF
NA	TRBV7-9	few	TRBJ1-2	TGTGCCAGCAGTCCTGTGGGGCTTGTCTATGGCTACACCTTC	CASSPVGLVYGYTF